The text below deals with one T cell receptor (beta chain). Its target antigen remains unknown. Base qualities are not at hand, and no much larger clone is one base apart. The donors were healthy, HIV-negative adults with no recently reported acute infections or vaccinations. Every donor was a Caucasian adult residing in Nashville, Tennessee, USA. CD4+ T cells were enriched by magnetic negative selection; naive cells were then positively selected on CD45RA, and the negative fraction formed the memory subset. Blood was collected by leukapheresis, and PBMCs were isolated by Ficoll-Histopaque density gradient centrifugation and then cryopreserved in liquid nitrogen vapor phase. Purity and quantity of every magnetically sorted T cell population were checked by analytical flow cytometry. Genomic DNA was isolated from every sorted fraction and measured by UV absorbance on a Nanodrop 2000c. Deletion took 5 bases off V and 9 bases off J, with a span of 12 bases between the germline ends. Reading the germline V gene gives CDR1 MDHEN and CDR2 SYDVKM. Inclusive of the bounding cysteine and phenylalanine, the CDR3 is 12 residues long. Only CDR3 DNA remains: 36 bases, in frame from the first base.

TCR CDR3 regions were amplified from genomic DNA by multiplex PCR using the deep immunoSEQ assay. Genomic DNA extracted from each cell subset was distributed evenly over all wells of several immunoSEQ 96-well plates, and each plate served as one replicate. For sorted subsets, approximately 190 ng genomic DNA, equal to some 28,000 T cell genomes, was loaded into each replicate PCR. Purified libraries were measured with a Qubit 3.0 fluorometer, size-checked on a Bioanalyzer 2100, and measured again with the KAPA Library Quantification kit. Every immunoSEQ 96-well plate was sequenced on a separate single-read 150-cycle Illumina NextSeq 550 flow cell. The authors' pipeline ran thus. The immunoSEQ output contained only junctional sequences without quality scores, so filtering could not match that applied to full-length reads. To assign V/J genes and CDR3, sequences were annotated using PyIR, a Python wrapper for IgBLAST v1.9, with IMGT germline references. Reads with weak V/J assignments (E-value above 1e-6), missing CDR3, stop codons, out-of-frame junctions, or ambiguous translated residues were removed. V3J clonotypes were defined as sequences sharing the same inferred V gene, J gene, and CDR3 amino acid sequence. Percentage overlap between repertoires was computed as shared unique clonotypes divided by the size of the smaller repertoire. Richness of each repertoire was evaluated using RTK rarefaction, the Chao1 estimator, and Recon v2.1 estimates of unobserved clonotypes. Generation probabilities were computed with OLGA for all TCRbeta clonotypes obtained by the gDNA method from a handful of donors. TCRdb carries this immuneACCESS record with in-frame sequences only. Its versions omit some clonotypes, under half of them owing to an unresolved V gene in the studies checked, with the rest unexplained. Clonal size and the V and J genes are those of that table, whereas D and trimming came from the DNA. The sample yields roughly 2.2 million clones; 85% to 95% were counted once. Clones ranked in the top ten supply 0.37% of the sample.

This specimen belongs to a study of shared clonotypes between healthy human individuals (dated by TCRdb to 2018 to 2020). About the study as a whole: The cohort included a few men and two women between 18 and 49 years of age. For each donor, CD4 naive and CD4 memory were each given three plates, CD8 naive was given two plates, and CD8 memory was given one plate. To estimate repertoire size and how much clonotypes are shared between individuals, the study performed deep sequencing of blood TCR repertoires from five healthy adults. To increase sequencing depth and limit assay-specific biases, different laboratories used diverse techniques to prepare libraries and sequence TCR repertoires. Per donor, leukapheresis produced somewhere between about 0.8 and 9 billion PBMCs.

Study-level results and caveats: Naive subsets generally had larger estimated clonotype richness than memory subsets did. Pairwise subsampling led to the expectation that sequencing depth would affect the degree of clonotype sharing among donors. Across four donors, approximately 5% of naive CD4, more than 3% of naive CD8, 2.3% of memory CD4, and around 0.4% of memory CD8 clonotypes were shared. Compared with non-shared clonotypes, clonotypes shared by all four sorted-subset donors had higher generation probabilities. The small number of donors limited the genetic and exposure-history diversity represented. Sampling was restricted to blood, and TCR repertoires in tissues likely differ from the TCR repertoires found in blood. Rarefaction of sorted-subset datasets indicated incomplete sequencing despite the large sequencing depth.

The sequenced sample consisted of naive CD4+ T cells from PBMCs. The cell subset or site label here, explained by the study, means: CD45RA+ positively selected. Here the chain combines TRBV28 and TRBJ2-3, with the D gene call left open. The origin of this receptor is a man between 18 and 35 years old in good health. Some clones in this sample may be carry-over from other donors' samples. Here the CDR3 is given as CASSPLAYTQYF. The DNA sequence follows: TGTGCCAGCAGTCCCCTCGCCTACACGCAGTATTTT.